This T cell receptor (beta chain) was sequenced during a study of T cell changes during pregnancy in multiple sclerosis. Sequencing used immunoSEQ multiplex PCR; TCRdb keeps in-frame clones, though not all of them. The sample gives 55,000 to 85,000 clones, 92% of which show up once; about 1.6% is in the top ten. This TCR came from a female donor with multiple sclerosis, enrolled in a pregnancy study. The sample was peripheral blood, taken after pregnancy.

The DNA for the CDR3 is TGTGCCAGCACCCCATCGGGGGGGGGAATATATGGCTACACCTTC. This translates into CASTPSGGGIYGYTF. J is TRBJ1-2 and V is TRBV9, with D perhaps matching TRBD1 (5 bases). The CDR3 extends over 15 amino acids. Germline CDR1 and CDR2: SGDLS and YYNGEE. V gave up 6 bases and J gave up 5 bases, with 20 bases separating them. Looking up the rest from reference TRBV9 and TRBJ1-2 gives the full variable domain: DSGVTQTPKHLITATGQRVTLRCSPRSGDLSVYWYQQSLDQGLQFLIQYYNGEERAKGNILERFSAQQFPDLHSELNLSSLELGDSALYFCASTPSGGGIYGYTFGSGTRLTVV.